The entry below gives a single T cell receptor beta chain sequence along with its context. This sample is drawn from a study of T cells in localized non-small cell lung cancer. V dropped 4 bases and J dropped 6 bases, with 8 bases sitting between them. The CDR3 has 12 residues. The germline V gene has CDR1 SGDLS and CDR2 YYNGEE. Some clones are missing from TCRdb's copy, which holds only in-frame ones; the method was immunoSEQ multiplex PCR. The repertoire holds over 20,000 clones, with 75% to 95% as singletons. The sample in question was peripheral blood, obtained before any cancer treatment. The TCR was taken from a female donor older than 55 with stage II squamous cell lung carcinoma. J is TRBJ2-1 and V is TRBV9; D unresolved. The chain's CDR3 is CASSPNTNEQFF. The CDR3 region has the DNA TGTGCCAGCAGCCCTAACACCAATGAGCAGTTCTTC.